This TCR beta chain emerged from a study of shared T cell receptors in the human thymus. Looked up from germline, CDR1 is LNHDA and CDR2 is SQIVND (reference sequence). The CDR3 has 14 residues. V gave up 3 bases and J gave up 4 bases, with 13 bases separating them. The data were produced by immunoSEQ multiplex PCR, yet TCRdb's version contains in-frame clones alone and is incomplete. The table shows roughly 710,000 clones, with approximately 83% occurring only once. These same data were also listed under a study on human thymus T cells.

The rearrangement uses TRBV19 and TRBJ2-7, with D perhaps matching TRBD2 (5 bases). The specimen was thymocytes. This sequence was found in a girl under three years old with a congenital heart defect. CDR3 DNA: TGTGCCAGTAGTATGCGAGGGTTGGCTTACGAGCAGTACTTC. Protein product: CASSMRGLAYEQYF.